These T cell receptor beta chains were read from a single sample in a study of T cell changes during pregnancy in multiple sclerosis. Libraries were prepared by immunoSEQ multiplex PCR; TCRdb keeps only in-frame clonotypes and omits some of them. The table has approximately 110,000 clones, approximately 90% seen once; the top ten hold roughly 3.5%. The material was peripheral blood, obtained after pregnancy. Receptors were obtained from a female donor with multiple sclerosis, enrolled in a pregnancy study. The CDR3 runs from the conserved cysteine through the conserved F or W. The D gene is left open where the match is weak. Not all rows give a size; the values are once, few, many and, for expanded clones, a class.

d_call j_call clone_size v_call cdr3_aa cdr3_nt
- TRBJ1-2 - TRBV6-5 CASGAHRGYGYTF TGTGCCAGCGGGGCGCACAGAGGCTATGGCTACACCTTC
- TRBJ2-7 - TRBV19 CASSIHRESYEQYF TGTGCCAGTAGTATTCACAGGGAATCCTACGAGCAGTACTTC
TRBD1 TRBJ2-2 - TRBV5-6 CASSPPDRDTGELFF TGTGCCAGCAGCCCCCCGGACAGGGATACCGGGGAGCTGTTTTTT
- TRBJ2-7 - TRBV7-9 CASSSEQVYEQYF TGTGCCAGCAGCTCCGAACAGGTCTACGAGCAGTACTTC
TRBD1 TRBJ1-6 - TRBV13 CASSLDRGRGRSPLHF TGTGCCAGCAGCCTGGACAGGGGCAGGGGTAGATCACCCCTCCACTTT
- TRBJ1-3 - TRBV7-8 CASGPKQSNSGNTIYF TGTGCCAGCGGTCCTAAACAGAGCAACTCTGGAAACACCATATATTTT
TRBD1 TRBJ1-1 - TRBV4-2 CASSRDSKTNTEAFF TGTGCCAGCAGCCGGGACAGCAAGACGAACACTGAAGCTTTCTTT
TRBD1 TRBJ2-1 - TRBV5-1 CASSLGTGVDHEQFF TGCGCCAGCAGCTTGGGGACAGGGGTTGACCATGAGCAGTTCTTC
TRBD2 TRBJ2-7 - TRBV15 CATSRLAGYEQYF TGTGCCACCAGCAGACTAGCGGGGTACGAGCAGTACTTC
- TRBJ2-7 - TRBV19 CASSIFTGSYEQYF TGTGCCAGTAGTATTTTTACAGGATCCTACGAGCAGTACTTC
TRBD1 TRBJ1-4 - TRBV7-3 CASSTTGGPNEKLFF TGTGCCAGCAGCACCACAGGGGGGCCTAATGAAAAACTGTTTTTT
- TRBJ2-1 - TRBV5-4 CASSARGRTYNEQFF TGTGCCAGCAGCGCGCGGGGGCGAACGTACAATGAGCAGTTCTTC
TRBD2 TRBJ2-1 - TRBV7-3 CASSSGGVTTEQFF TGTGCCAGCAGCTCCGGGGGGGTTACAACTGAGCAGTTCTTC
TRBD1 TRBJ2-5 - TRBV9 CASSARDRAAETQYF TGTGCCAGCAGCGCGCGGGACAGGGCCGCGGAGACCCAGTACTTC
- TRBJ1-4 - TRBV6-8 CASIIPDRFKEKLFF TGTGCCAGCATCATCCCGGACAGATTTAAAGAAAAACTGTTTTTT
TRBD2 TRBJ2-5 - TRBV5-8 CASSLGTSGGTETQYF TGTGCCAGCAGCTTGGGGACTAGCGGGGGGACAGAGACCCAGTACTTC
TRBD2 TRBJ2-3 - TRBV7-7 CASSSGLAVSDTQYF TGTGCTAGCAGCTCCGGACTAGCGGTATCCGATACGCAGTATTTT
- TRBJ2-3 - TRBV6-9 CASSHISDTQYF TGTGCCAGCAGTCACATCTCAGATACGCAGTATTTT
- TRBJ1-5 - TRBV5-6 CASSLAGLIQPQHF TGTGCCAGCAGCTTGGCGGGGTTGATTCAGCCCCAGCATTTT
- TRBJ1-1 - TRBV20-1 CGSGATEAFF TGCGGATCCGGAGCCACTGAAGCTTTCTTT
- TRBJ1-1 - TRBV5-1 CASSLDWAGNTEAFF TGCGCCAGCAGCTTGGATTGGGCGGGGAACACTGAAGCTTTCTTT
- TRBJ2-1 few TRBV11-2 CASSLTGYNEQFF TGTGCCAGCAGCTTGACAGGTTACAATGAGCAGTTCTTC
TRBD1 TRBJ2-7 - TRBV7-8 CASSTRDRVYEQYF TGTGCCAGCAGCACCCGGGACAGGGTCTACGAGCAGTACTTC
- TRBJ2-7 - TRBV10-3 CAIRENRDTYEQYF TGTGCCATCAGGGAGAACCGGGACACCTACGAGCAGTACTTC
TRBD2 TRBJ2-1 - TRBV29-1 CSVLLAGGGRNEQFF TGCAGCGTACTCCTAGCGGGGGGAGGGAGGAATGAGCAGTTCTTC
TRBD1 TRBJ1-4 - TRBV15 CATSRDYGQAEGEKLFF TGTGCCACCAGCAGAGATTATGGACAGGCAGAGGGTGAAAAACTGTTTTTT
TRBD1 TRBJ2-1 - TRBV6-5 CASSLMTGQVNEQFF TGTGCCAGCAGCCTGATGACAGGGCAGGTCAATGAGCAGTTCTTC
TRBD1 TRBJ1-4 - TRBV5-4 CASSTGDGKLFF TGTGCCAGCAGCACAGGGGATGGAAAACTGTTTTTT
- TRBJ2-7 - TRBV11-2 CASSSNTAKQYF TGTGCCAGCAGCTCGAACACCGCCAAGCAGTACTTC